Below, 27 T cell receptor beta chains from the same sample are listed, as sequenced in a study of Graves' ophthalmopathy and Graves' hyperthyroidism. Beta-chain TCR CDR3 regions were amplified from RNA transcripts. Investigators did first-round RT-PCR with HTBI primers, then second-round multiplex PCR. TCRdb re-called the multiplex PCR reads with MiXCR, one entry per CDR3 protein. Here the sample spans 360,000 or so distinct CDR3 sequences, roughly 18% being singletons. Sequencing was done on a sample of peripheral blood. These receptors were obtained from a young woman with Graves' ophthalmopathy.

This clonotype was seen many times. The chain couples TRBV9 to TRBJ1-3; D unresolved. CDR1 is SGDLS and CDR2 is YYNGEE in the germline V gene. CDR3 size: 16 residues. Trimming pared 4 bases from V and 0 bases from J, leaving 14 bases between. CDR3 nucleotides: TGTGCCAGCAGCCCCCTTGGCAGAAGCTCTGGAAACACCATATATTTT. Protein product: CASSPLGRSSGNTIYF.

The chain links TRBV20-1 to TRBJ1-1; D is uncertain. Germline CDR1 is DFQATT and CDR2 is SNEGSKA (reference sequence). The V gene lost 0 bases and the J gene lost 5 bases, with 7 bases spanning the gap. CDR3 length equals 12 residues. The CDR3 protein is CSARDPGTEAFF. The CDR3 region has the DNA TGCAGTGCTAGAGATCCCGGGACTGAAGCTTTCTTT.

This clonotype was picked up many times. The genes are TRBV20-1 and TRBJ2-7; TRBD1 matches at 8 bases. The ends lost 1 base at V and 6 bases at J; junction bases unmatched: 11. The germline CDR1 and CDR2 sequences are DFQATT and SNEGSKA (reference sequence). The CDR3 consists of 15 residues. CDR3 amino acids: CSARGNPGTGGEQYF. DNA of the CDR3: TGCAGTGCTAGAGGCAACCCCGGGACAGGAGGCGAGCAGTACTTC.

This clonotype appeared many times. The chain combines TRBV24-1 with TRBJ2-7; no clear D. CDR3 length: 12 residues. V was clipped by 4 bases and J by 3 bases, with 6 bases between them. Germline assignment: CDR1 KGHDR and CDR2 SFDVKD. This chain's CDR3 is CATSDSYYEQYF. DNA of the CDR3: TGTGCCACCAGTGACTCTTACTACGAGCAGTACTTC.

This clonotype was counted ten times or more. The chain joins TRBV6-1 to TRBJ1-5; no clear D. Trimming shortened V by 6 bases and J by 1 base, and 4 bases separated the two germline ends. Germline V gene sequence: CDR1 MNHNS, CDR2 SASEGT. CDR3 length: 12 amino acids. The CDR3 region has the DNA TGTGCCAGCAGCATGAGCAATCAGCCCCAGCATTTT. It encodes CASSMSNQPQHF.

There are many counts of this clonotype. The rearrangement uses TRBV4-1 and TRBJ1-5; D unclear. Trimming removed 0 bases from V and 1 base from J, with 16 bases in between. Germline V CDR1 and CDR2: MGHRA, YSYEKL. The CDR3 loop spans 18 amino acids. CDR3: CASSQDRLGLLSNQPQHF. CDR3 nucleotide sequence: TGCGCCAGCAGCCAAGATAGGCTGGGGTTGTTGAGCAATCAGCCCCAGCATTTT.

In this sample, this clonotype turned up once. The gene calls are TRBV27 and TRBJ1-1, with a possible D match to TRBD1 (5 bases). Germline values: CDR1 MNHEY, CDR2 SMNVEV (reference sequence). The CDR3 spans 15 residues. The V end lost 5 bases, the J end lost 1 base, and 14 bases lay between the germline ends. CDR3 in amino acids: CASSEGPGSNTEAFF. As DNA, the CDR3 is TGTGCCAGCAGTGAAGGTCCAGGGTCGAACACTGAAGCTTTCTTT.

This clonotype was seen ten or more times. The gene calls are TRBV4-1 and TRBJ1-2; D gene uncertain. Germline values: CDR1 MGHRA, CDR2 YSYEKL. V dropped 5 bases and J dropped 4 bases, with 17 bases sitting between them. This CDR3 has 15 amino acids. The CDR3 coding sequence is TGCGCCAGCAGCTACGAGGCCATAAGCGGCTATGGCTACACCTTC. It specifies CASSYEAISGYGYTF.

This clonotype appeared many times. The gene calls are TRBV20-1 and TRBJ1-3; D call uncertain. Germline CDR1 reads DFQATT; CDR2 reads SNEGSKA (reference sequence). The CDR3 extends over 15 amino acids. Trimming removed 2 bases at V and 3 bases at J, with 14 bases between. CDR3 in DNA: TGCAGTGCTAGACCCAAAAGAGGGAGTGGAAACACCATATATTTT. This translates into CSARPKRGSGNTIYF.

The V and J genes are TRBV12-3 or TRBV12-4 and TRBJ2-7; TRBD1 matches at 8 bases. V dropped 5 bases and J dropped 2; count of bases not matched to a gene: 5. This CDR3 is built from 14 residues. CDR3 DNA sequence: TGTGCCAGCAGTCATGGGACAGGTACCTACGAGCAGTACTTC. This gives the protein CASSHGTGTYEQYF.

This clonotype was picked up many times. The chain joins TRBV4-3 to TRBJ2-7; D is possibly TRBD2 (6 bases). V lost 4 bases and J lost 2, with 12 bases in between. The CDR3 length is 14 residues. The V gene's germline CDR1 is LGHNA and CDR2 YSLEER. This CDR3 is CASSPTTGAYEQYF. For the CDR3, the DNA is TGCGCCAGCAGCCCCACGACGGGGGCCTACGAGCAGTACTTC.

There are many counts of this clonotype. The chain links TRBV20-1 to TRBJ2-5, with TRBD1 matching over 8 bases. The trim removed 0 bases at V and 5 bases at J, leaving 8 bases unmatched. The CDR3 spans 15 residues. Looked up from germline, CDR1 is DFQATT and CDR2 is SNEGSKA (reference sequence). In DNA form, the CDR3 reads TGCAGTGCTAGAGATAGGGGCAGGGGGCTTGAGACCCAGTACTTC. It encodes CSARDRGRGLETQYF.

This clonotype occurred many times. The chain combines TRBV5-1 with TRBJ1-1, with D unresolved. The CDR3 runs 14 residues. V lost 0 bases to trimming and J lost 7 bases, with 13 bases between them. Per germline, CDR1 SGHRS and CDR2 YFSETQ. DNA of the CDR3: TGCGCCAGCAGCTTGGAGGGAATGGGGAGTGAAGCTTTCTTT. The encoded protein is CASSLEGMGSEAFF.

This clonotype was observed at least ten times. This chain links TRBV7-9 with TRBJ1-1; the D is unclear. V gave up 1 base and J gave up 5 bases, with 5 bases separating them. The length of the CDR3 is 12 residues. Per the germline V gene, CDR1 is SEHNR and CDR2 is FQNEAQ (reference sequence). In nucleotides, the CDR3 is TGTGCCAGCAGCTTAGGTACTACTGAAGCTTTCTTT. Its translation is CASSLGTTEAFF.

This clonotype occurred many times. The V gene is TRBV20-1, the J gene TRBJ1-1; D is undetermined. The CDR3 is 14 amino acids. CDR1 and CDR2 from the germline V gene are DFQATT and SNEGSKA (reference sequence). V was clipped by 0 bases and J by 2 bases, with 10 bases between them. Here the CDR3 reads CSARDLSTNTEAFF. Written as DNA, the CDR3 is TGCAGTGCTAGAGATCTCTCGACAAACACTGAAGCTTTCTTT.

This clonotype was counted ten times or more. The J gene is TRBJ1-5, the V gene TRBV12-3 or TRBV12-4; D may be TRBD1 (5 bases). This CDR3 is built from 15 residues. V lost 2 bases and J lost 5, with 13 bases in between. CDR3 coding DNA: TGTGCCAGCAGTTTAAGCGGGTCAGGGTATCAGCCCCAGCATTTT. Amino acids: CASSLSGSGYQPQHF.

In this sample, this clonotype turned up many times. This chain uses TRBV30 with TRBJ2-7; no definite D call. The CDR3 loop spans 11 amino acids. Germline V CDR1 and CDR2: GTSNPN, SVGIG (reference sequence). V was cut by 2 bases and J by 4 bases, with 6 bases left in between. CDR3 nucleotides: TGTGCCTGGAGTAACAATTACGAGCAGTACTTC. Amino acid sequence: CAWSNNYEQYF.

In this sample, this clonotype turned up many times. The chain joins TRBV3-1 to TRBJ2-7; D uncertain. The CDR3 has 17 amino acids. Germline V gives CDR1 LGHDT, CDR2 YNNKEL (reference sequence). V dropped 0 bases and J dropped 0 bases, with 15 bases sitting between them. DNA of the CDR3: TGTGCCAGCAGCCAAGATGCGGCTCTATTTAGCTCCTACGAGCAGTACTTC. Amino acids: CASSQDAALFSSYEQYF.

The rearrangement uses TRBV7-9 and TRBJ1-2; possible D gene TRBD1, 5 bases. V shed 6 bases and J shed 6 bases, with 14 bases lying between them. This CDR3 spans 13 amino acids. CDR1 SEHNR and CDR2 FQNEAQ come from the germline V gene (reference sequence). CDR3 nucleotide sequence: TGTGCCAGCAGACGGGACTCTACTAATGGCTACACCTTC. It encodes CASRRDSTNGYTF.

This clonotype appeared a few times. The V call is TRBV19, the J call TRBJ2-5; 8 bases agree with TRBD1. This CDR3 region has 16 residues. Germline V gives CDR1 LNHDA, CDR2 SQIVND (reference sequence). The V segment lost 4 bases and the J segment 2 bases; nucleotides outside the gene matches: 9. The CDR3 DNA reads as TGTGCCAGTAGTAGAACAGGGGGAAGAACGCAAGAGACCCAGTACTTC. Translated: CASSRTGGRTQETQYF.

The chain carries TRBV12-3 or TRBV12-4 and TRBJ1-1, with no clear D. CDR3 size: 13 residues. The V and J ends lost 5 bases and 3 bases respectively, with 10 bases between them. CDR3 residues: CASSPNEDTEAFF. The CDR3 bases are TGTGCCAGCAGTCCTAATGAGGACACTGAAGCTTTCTTT.

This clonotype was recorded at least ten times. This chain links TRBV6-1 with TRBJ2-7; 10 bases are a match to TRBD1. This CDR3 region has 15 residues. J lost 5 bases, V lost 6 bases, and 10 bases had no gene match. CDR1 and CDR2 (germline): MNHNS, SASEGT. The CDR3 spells CASRANPGQGNEQYF. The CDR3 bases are TGTGCCAGCAGGGCTAATCCGGGACAGGGGAACGAGCAGTACTTC.

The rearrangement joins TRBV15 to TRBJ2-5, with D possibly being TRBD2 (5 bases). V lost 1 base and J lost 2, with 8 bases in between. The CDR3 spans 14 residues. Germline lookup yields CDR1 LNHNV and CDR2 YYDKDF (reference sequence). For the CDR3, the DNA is TGTGCCACCAGCAGAGTGGAGCGGCAAGAGACCCAGTACTTC. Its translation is CATSRVERQETQYF.

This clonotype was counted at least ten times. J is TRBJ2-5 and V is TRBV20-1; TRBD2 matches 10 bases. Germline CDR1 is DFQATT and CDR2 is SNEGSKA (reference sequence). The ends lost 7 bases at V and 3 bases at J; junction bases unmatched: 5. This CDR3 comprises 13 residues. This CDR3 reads CSGIAGGKETQYF. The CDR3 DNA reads TGCAGTGGTATAGCGGGGGGAAAAGAGACCCAGTACTTC.

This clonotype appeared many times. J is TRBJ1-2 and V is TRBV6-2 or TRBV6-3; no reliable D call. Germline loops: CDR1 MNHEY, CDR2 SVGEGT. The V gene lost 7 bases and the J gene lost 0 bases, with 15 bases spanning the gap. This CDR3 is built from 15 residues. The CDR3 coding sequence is TGTGCCAGCAAAATCTATCGGAACGCTAACTATGGCTACACCTTC. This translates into CASKIYRNANYGYTF.

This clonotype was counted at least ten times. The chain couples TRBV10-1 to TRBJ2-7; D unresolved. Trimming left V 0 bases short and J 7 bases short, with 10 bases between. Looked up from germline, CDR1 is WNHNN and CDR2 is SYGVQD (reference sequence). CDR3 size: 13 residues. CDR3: CASSESLVREQYF. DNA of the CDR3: TGCGCCAGCAGTGAGTCGCTAGTGCGGGAGCAGTACTTC.

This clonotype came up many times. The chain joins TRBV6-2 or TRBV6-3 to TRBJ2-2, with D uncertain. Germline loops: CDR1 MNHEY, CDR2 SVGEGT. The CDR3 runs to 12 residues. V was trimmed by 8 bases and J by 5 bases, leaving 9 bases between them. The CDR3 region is CASARNTGELFF. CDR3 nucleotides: TGTGCCAGCGCGAGGAATACCGGGGAGCTGTTTTTT.